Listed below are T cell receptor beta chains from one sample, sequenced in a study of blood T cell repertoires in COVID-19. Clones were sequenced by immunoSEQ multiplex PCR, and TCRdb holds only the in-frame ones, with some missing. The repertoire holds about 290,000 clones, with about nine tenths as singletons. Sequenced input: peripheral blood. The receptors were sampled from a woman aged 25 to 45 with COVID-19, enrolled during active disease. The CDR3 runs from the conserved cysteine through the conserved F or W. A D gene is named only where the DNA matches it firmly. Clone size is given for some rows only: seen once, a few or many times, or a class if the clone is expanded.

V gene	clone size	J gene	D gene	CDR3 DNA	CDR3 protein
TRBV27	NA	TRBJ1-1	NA	TGTGCCAGCAGCCCGGGACAACAGACTGAAGCTTTCTTT	CASSPGQQTEAFF
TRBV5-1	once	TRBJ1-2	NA	TGCGCCAGTAGAACCGTTACAGATACTAACTATGGCTACACCTTC	CASRTVTDTNYGYTF
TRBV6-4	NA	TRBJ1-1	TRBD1	TGTGCCACCTGGGACAGGCCCATGACCACTGAAGCTTTCTTT	CATWDRPMTTEAFF
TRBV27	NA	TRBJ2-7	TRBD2	TGTGCCAGCAGTCCCCGGGACTACTACGAGCAGTACTTC	CASSPRDYYEQYF
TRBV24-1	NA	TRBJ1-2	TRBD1	TGTGCCACCAGTGATTCAACCTCTACAGGGGCCTACACCTTC	CATSDSTSTGAYTF
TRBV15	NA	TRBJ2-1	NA	TGTGCCACCAGCAGAGATCGAGGGTATGAGCAGTTCTTC	CATSRDRGYEQFF
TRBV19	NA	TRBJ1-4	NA	TGTGCCAGTAGTCGGGATTTCAAAAAACTGTTTTTT	CASSRDFKKLFF
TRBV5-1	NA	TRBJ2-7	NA	TGCGCCAGCAGCCTCGCGGGGTACTACGAGCAGTACTTC	CASSLAGYYEQYF
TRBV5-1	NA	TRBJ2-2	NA	TGCGCCAGCAGCTGGGCGGGTTGGGAGCTGTTTTTT	CASSWAGWELFF
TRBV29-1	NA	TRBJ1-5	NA	TGCAGCGTTGGGACAGATTATAGCAATCAGCCCCAGCATTTT	CSVGTDYSNQPQHF
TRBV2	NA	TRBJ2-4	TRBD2	TGTGCCAGCAGTGAATGGGTCGGGGGGTTGGGAGACATTCAGTACTTC	CASSEWVGGLGDIQYF
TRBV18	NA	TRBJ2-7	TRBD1	TGTGCCAGCTCGTTCTCCGGGACAGGGGCGCGCGAGCAGTACTTC	CASSFSGTGAREQYF
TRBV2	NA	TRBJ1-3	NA	TGTGCCAGCAGACCCGCCGGGCAGGGGGGAAACACCATATATTTT	CASRPAGQGGNTIYF
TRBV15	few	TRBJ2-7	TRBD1	TGTGCCACCAGCAGACTACGGACAGGGAGCTCCTACGAGCAGTACTTC	CATSRLRTGSSYEQYF